These T cell receptor beta chains were read from a single sample in a study of T-cell reconstitution after alpha-beta-depleted transplantation in children. TCRdb independently ran MiXCR on the PCR reads; one entry per CDR3 protein. In the table there are 400,000 to 450,000 distinct CDR3 sequences, about 45% of which are singletons. Sequencing used PBMCs, obtained before TCRalphabeta/CD19-depleted stem cell transplant. These TCRs come from a girl aged 2 to 9 with aplastic anemia, due to receive a stem cell transplant. Each CDR3 is given with its conserved first and last residue. The order of the fields is CDR3 protein, J gene, V gene.

CDR3 protein: CSARSGYNEQFF
J gene: TRBJ2-1
V gene: TRBV20-1

CDR3 protein: CSVEGGHLASEQYF
J gene: TRBJ2-7
V gene: TRBV29-1

CDR3 protein: CASSSSDRQPQHF
J gene: TRBJ1-5
V gene: TRBV7-2

CDR3 protein: CSASGESFDEQYF
J gene: TRBJ2-7
V gene: TRBV20-1

CDR3 protein: CASSLESLGGHTQYF
J gene: TRBJ2-3
V gene: TRBV7-8

CDR3 protein: CASSQGLAGATDTQYF
J gene: TRBJ2-3
V gene: TRBV7-7

CDR3 protein: CASSSTVTNGYPF
J gene: TRBJ1-2
V gene: TRBV5-1

CDR3 protein: CSANLVLGIQYF
J gene: TRBJ2-4
V gene: TRBV20-1

CDR3 protein: CASSYNGQGNTEAFF
J gene: TRBJ1-1
V gene: TRBV5-8

CDR3 protein: CASSQDGDSAGELFF
J gene: TRBJ2-2
V gene: TRBV4-2

CDR3 protein: CASMRDTSYEQYF
J gene: TRBJ2-7
V gene: TRBV5-1

CDR3 protein: CASSYLGSGPDTQYF
J gene: TRBJ2-3
V gene: TRBV6-2/TRBV6-3

CDR3 protein: CASSVEAPGTQYF
J gene: TRBJ2-3
V gene: TRBV9

CDR3 protein: CASSSTLGDTQYF
J gene: TRBJ2-3
V gene: TRBV5-5

CDR3 protein: CASSEPGGPYNEQFF
J gene: TRBJ2-1
V gene: TRBV10-1

CDR3 protein: CSARASFSYEQYF
J gene: TRBJ2-7
V gene: TRBV20-1

CDR3 protein: CASSWGTEAFF
J gene: TRBJ1-1
V gene: TRBV7-2

CDR3 protein: CSAVQGVYEQFF
J gene: TRBJ2-1
V gene: TRBV20-1

CDR3 protein: CSAPLGGSRAYEQYF
J gene: TRBJ2-7
V gene: TRBV20-1

CDR3 protein: CASSQVFSTGELFF
J gene: TRBJ2-2
V gene: TRBV3-1

CDR3 protein: CASSYGTMNTEAFF
J gene: TRBJ1-1
V gene: TRBV6-2/TRBV6-3

CDR3 protein: CARLTRANTGELFF
J gene: TRBJ2-2
V gene: TRBV21-1

CDR3 protein: CSARDGTDTQYF
J gene: TRBJ2-3
V gene: TRBV20-1

CDR3 protein: CSGIGNSDTQYF
J gene: TRBJ2-3
V gene: TRBV29-1

CDR3 protein: CASRDGTGPYEQYF
J gene: TRBJ2-7
V gene: TRBV5-1

CDR3 protein: CASSSTGTSGYEQYF
J gene: TRBJ2-7
V gene: TRBV12-3/TRBV12-4

CDR3 protein: CASSSDASSYNEQSF
J gene: TRBJ2-1
V gene: TRBV2

CDR3 protein: CSATTSGSLPGTGELFF
J gene: TRBJ2-2
V gene: TRBV20-1

CDR3 protein: CASSGYRDRKDTQYF
J gene: TRBJ2-3
V gene: TRBV6-1

CDR3 protein: CASSLNYQVTQYF
J gene: TRBJ2-5
V gene: TRBV7-7

CDR3 protein: CASSSLQETQYF
J gene: TRBJ2-5
V gene: TRBV7-9

CDR3 protein: CASSLTRGLVRETQYF
J gene: TRBJ2-5
V gene: TRBV5-5

CDR3 protein: CSAVSGTQYEQYF
J gene: TRBJ2-7
V gene: TRBV20-1

CDR3 protein: CASSYTGGLARDTQYF
J gene: TRBJ2-3
V gene: TRBV6-2/TRBV6-3

CDR3 protein: CASSFAIDRETQYF
J gene: TRBJ2-5
V gene: TRBV28

CDR3 protein: CSARVGVNTEAFF
J gene: TRBJ1-1
V gene: TRBV20-1

CDR3 protein: CAISESGERTDTQYF
J gene: TRBJ2-3
V gene: TRBV10-3

CDR3 protein: CASSYLGQGHQPQHF
J gene: TRBJ1-5
V gene: TRBV6-5

CDR3 protein: CASSLPGLAGPGTGELFF
J gene: TRBJ2-2
V gene: TRBV6-2/TRBV6-3

CDR3 protein: CASSPKPGGSSKDTQYF
J gene: TRBJ2-3
V gene: TRBV3-1

CDR3 protein: CATSRDRYLGDTQYF
J gene: TRBJ2-3
V gene: TRBV15

CDR3 protein: CASSSTPRSSYNEQFF
J gene: TRBJ2-1
V gene: TRBV5-1

CDR3 protein: CSAGTAGSSEKLFF
J gene: TRBJ1-4
V gene: TRBV20-1

CDR3 protein: CASSLARLALEQFF
J gene: TRBJ2-1
V gene: TRBV7-9

CDR3 protein: CASSRDSKNIQYF
J gene: TRBJ2-4
V gene: TRBV15

CDR3 protein: CASSRLETYEQYF
J gene: TRBJ2-7
V gene: TRBV12-3/TRBV12-4

CDR3 protein: CSADRRDRYEQYF
J gene: TRBJ2-7
V gene: TRBV20-1

CDR3 protein: CSASYRGRSYNEQFF
J gene: TRBJ2-1
V gene: TRBV20-1

CDR3 protein: CSAAGGGTQETQYF
J gene: TRBJ2-5
V gene: TRBV20-1

CDR3 protein: CASRPGTGSYNEQFF
J gene: TRBJ2-1
V gene: TRBV4-2